Listed here are 9 T cell receptor beta chains from one sample, sequenced in a study of blood T cell repertoires in COVID-19. This table comes from immunoSEQ multiplex PCR, and its TCRdb copy is limited to in-frame clones, with some not included. Among approximately 250,000 clones listed, 83% were seen once. Input material: peripheral blood. The receptors shown here come from a man in his sixties who had recovered from COVID-19.

On this clone itself: The junction does not match germline at one end; this may be a read error. The chain recombines TRBV11-2 with TRBJ2-7, with 9 nucleotides matching TRBD2. The CDR3 extends over 15 amino acids. Per the germline V gene, CDR1 is SGHAT and CDR2 is FQNNGV. In nucleotides, the CDR3 is TGTGCCAGCAGCTTCCTTAGCGGGAGCTCCCACGAGCAGTACTTC. Protein: CASSFLSGSSHEQYF. Full variable domain (outside the CDR3, taken from reference TRBV11-2 and TRBJ2-7): EAGVAQSPRYKIIEKRQSVAFWCNPISGHATLYWYQQILGQGPKLLIQFQNNGVVDDSQLPKDRFSAERLKGVDSTLKIQPAKLEDSAVYLCASSFLSGSSHEQYFGPGTRLTVT.

This chain links TRBV7-2 with TRBJ2-1; D is perhaps TRBD1 (6 bases). Trimming removed 3 bases at V and 0 bases at J, with 9 bases between. Germline values: CDR1 SGHTA, CDR2 FQGNSA. The length of the CDR3 is 15 residues. The CDR3 DNA sequence: TGTGCCAGCAGCTTGAGGGGGAACTCCTACAATGAGCAGTTCTTC. Its protein is CASSLRGNSYNEQFF.

This chain uses TRBV28 with TRBJ1-1, with TRBD1 matching 9 bases. The CDR3 contains 15 residues. Germline V gene sequence: CDR1 MDHEN, CDR2 SYDVKM. The junction had 6 bases not matched to a gene; V was cut back by 6 bases and J by 1 base. The CDR3 region has the DNA TGTGCCAGCAGAACAGGGGGCGGAAAGAACACTGAAGCTTTCTTT. Translating it yields CASRTGGGKNTEAFF.

This rearrangement joins TRBV11-2 to TRBJ2-7, with D perhaps matching TRBD1 (7 bases). The CDR3 consists of 16 residues. V was trimmed by 1 base and J by 4 bases, leaving 17 bases between them. Germline loops: CDR1 SGHAT, CDR2 FQNNGV. The DNA for the CDR3 is TGTGCCAGCAGCTTAGGTTCAGGGGGGCTTAATTACGAGCAGTACTTC. It yields the protein CASSLGSGGLNYEQYF.

This chain connects TRBV18 to TRBJ1-2, with D perhaps TRBD1 (6 bases). The CDR3 runs to 14 residues. CDR1 is KGHSH and CDR2 is LQKENI in the germline V gene. V was cut by 4 bases and J by 2 bases, with 11 bases left in between. CDR3 amino acids: CASSLSGQNYGYTF. The CDR3 DNA reads TGTGCCAGCTCACTATCGGGACAAAACTATGGCTACACCTTC.

This clone has a single count. V and J are TRBV7-2 and TRBJ2-7, with 10 bases matching TRBD2. Germline CDR1 reads SGHTA; CDR2 reads FQGNSA. The CDR3 runs 13 residues. Unmatched junction bases numbered 8, after V lost 8 bases and J lost 7 bases. CDR3 sequence: CASGLLAGREQYF. In DNA, the CDR3 is TGTGCCAGCGGGTTACTAGCGGGGAGGGAGCAGTACTTC.

The chain recombines TRBV5-1 with TRBJ1-2, with 7 nucleotides matching TRBD1. Looked up from germline, CDR1 is SGHRS and CDR2 is YFSETQ. Germline trimming cut 4 bases from V and 0 bases from J; bases unmatched to any gene: 6. The CDR3 consists of 15 residues. CDR3: CASSRDSKTNYGYTF. In DNA form, the CDR3 reads TGCGCCAGCAGCAGGGACAGCAAAACTAACTATGGCTACACCTTC.

The chain has TRBV10-3 and TRBJ2-1; 13 positions match TRBD2. Germline CDR1 is ENHRY and CDR2 is SYGVKD. This CDR3 region has 17 residues. J gave up 4 bases and V 4 bases, and 7 bases lay outside the gene matches. The CDR3 DNA reads TGTGCCATCAGTGCCGGGACTAGCGGGGTCATTTACAATGAGCAGTTCTTC. Translation gives CAISAGTSGVIYNEQFF.

This clone showed up just once. The genes are TRBV5-4 and TRBJ2-1, with 14 bases matching TRBD2. The CDR3 extends over 17 amino acids. V shed 4 bases, J shed 7 bases, and the junction held 10 bases outside the gene matches. Germline lookup yields CDR1 SGHNT and CDR2 YYREEE (reference sequence). The CDR3 DNA follows: TGTGCCAGCAGCCCGGGGACTAGCGGGAGAACGGGTAATGAGCAGTTCTTC. This codes for CASSPGTSGRTGNEQFF.